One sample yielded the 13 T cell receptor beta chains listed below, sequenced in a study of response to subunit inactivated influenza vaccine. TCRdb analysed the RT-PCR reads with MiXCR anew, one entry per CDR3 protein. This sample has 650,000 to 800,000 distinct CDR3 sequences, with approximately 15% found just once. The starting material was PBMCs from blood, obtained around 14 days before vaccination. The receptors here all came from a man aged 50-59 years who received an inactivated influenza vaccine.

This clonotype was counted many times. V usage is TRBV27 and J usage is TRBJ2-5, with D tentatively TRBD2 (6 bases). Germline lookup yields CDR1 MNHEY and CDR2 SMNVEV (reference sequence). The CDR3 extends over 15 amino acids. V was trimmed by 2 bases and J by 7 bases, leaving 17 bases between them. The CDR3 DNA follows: TGTGCCAGCAGTTTAATCGGGACTCCCGGCGGGACCCAGTACTTC. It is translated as CASSLIGTPGGTQYF.

The CDR3 loop is CASSPLPARGWKTNEKLFF. DNA for the CDR3: TGTGCCAGCAGCCCCCTACCCGCCAGGGGGTGGAAGACTAATGAAAAACTGTTTTTT. The J gene is TRBJ1-4, the V gene TRBV7-8; 7 bases align to TRBD1. CDR1 and CDR2 (germline): SGHVS, FQNEAQ. The CDR3 totals 19 residues. The ends lost 5 bases at V and 2 bases at J; junction bases unmatched: 17.

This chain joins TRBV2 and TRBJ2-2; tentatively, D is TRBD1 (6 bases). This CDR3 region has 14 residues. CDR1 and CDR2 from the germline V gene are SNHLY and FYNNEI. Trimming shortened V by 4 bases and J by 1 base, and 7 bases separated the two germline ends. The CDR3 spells CASSGRGNTGELFF. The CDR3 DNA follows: TGTGCCAGCAGTGGCAGGGGGAACACCGGGGAGCTGTTTTTT.

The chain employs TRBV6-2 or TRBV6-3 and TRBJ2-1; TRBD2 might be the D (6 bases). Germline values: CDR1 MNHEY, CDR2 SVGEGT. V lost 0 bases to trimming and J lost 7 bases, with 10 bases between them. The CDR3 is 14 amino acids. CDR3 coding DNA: TGTGCCAGCAGTTACTCACTGGGGAGGAATGAGCAGTTCTTC. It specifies CASSYSLGRNEQFF.

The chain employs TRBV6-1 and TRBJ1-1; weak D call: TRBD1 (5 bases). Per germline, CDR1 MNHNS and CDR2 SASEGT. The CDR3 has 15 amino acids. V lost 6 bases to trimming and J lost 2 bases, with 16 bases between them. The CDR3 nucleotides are TGTGCCAGCAGACCCGAATCAGGGTATAACACTGAAGCTTTCTTT. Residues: CASRPESGYNTEAFF.

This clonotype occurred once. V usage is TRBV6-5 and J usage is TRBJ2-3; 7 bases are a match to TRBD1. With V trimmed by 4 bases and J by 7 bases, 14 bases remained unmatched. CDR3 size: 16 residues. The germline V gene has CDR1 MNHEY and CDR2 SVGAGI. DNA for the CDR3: TGTGCCAGCAGTTTCAGCGTGATAGGGGGCGGAAATACGCAGTATTTT. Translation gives CASSFSVIGGGNTQYF.

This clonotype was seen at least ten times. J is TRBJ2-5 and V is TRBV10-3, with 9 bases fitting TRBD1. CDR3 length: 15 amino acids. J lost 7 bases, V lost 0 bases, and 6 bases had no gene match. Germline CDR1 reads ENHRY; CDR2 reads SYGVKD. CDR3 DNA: TGTGCCATCAGTGAGTCGGGACAGGGTGAAGGGACCCAGTACTTC. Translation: CAISESGQGEGTQYF.

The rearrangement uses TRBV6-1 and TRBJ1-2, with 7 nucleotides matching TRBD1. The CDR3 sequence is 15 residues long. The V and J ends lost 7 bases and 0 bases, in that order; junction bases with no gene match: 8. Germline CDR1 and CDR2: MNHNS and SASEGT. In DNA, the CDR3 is TGTGCCAGCACCAAGGGGGCCACAGCTAACTATGGCTACACCTTC. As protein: CASTKGATANYGYTF.

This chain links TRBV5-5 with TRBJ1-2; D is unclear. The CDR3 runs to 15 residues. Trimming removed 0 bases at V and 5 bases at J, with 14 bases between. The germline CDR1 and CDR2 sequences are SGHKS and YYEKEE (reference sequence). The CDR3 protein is CASSLEAGSYYGYTF. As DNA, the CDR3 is TGTGCCAGCAGCTTGGAGGCGGGGTCCTATTATGGCTACACCTTC.

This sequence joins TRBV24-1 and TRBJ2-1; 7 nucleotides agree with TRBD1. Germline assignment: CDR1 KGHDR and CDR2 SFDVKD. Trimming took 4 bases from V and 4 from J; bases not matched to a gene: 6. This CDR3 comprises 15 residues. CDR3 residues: CATSETGRRYNEQFF. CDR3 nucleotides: TGTGCCACCAGTGAGACAGGGCGGCGATACAATGAGCAGTTCTTC.

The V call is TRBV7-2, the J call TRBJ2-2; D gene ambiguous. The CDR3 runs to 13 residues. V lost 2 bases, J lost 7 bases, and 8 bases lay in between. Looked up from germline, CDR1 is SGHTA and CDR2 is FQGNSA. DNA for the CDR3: TGTGCCAGCAGCTTACTTAGCCTCGGGGAGCTGTTTTTT. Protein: CASSLLSLGELFF.

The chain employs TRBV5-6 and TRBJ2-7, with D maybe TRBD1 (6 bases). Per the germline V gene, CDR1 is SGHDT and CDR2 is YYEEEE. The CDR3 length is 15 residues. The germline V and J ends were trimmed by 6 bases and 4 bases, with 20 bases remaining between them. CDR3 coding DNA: TGTGCCAGCACCTATGGAACAGGGACGATATACGAGCAGTACTTC. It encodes CASTYGTGTIYEQYF.

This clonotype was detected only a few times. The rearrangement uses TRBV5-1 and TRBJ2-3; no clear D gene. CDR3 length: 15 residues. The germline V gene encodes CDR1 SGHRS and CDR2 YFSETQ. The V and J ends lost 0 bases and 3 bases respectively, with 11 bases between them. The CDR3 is CASSLETPVTDTQYF. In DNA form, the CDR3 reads TGCGCCAGCAGCTTGGAGACACCTGTTACAGATACGCAGTATTTT. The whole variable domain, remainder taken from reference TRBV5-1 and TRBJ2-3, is KAGVTQTPRYLIKTRGQQVTLSCSPISGHRSVSWYQQTPGQGLQFLFEYFSETQRNKGNFPGRFSGRQFSNSRSEMNVSTLELGDSALYLCASSLETPVTDTQYFGPGTRLTVL.